This TCR beta chain was recovered during a study of blood T cell repertoires in COVID-19. The wider study: There were acute and convalescent COVID-19 samples, and they came from the United States, Italy and Spain. The cDNA or gDNA used as material had been derived from T cells, B-cell-depleted T cells, or PBMCs.

The germline V gene has CDR1 LNHDA and CDR2 SQIVND (reference sequence). The CDR3 consists of 15 residues. Trimming at V came to 4 bases and at J to 9 bases, leaving 8 bases not matched to a gene. Original processing notes: For nucleated cells, counts were estimated from reference gene primer amplification. Profiling relied on immunoSEQ multiplex PCR, and the TCRdb table lists in-frame clones only, not all of them. V, J and clone size were drawn from that table, and D and trimming were deduced from the DNA. The top ten clones hold around 9.3% of a sample with about 97,000 clones, 70% to 85% of them seen once.

This receptor was identified in a man in his 70s with acute or convalescent COVID-19. Material: peripheral blood. The chain uses TRBV19 and TRBJ2-1, with TRBD1 matching over 11 bases. The CDR3 here is CASSTPGQGVIEQFF. CDR3 in DNA: TGTGCCAGTAGTACACCGGGACAGGGGGTTATTGAGCAGTTCTTC.